Listed below are T cell receptor beta chains from one sample, sequenced in a study of T-cell memory formation after mild COVID-19. TCRdb reprocessed the 5' RACE reads via MiXCR and lists one record per CDR3 protein. The data show under 250,000 distinct CDR3 sequences, approximately 10% seen once. The source material was PBMCs or a T cell subset sorted from them (not recorded which). These TCRs come from a man between 18 and 29 years old who had mild COVID-19 (a few samples of this study predate the infection). Cell type and time point are not known. CDR3s include the opening cysteine and the closing phenylalanine or tryptophan. A D gene is named only where the DNA matches it firmly. Part of the rows lack a size; the others show once, few, many or a class for expanded clones.

j_gene: TRBJ1-5
abundance: -
v_gene: TRBV16
d_gene: -
CDR3aa: CASSQSGPRAQHF
CDR3nt: TGTGCCAGCAGCCAATCGGGGCCCCGAGCCCAGCATTTT

j_gene: TRBJ2-1
abundance: few
v_gene: TRBV3-1
d_gene: -
CDR3aa: CASSQDLGNEQFF
CDR3nt: TGTGCCAGCAGCCAAGATTTGGGAAATGAGCAGTTCTTC

j_gene: TRBJ1-4
abundance: many
v_gene: TRBV5-1
d_gene: -
CDR3aa: CASSFGTVSSGEKLFF
CDR3nt: TGCGCCAGCAGCTTTGGGACGGTATCATCGGGTGAAAAACTGTTTTTT

j_gene: TRBJ2-5
abundance: many
v_gene: TRBV5-1
d_gene: -
CDR3aa: CASSLSFRTEETQYF
CDR3nt: TGCGCCAGCAGCTTATCGTTCCGGACCGAAGAGACCCAGTACTTC

j_gene: TRBJ2-1
abundance: -
v_gene: TRBV24-1
d_gene: TRBD2
CDR3aa: CATAGVGSNEQFF
CDR3nt: TGTGCCACCGCGGGGGTTGGTAGCAATGAGCAGTTCTTC

j_gene: TRBJ2-1
abundance: -
v_gene: TRBV7-2
d_gene: -
CDR3aa: CASSLGGTVDNEQFF
CDR3nt: TGTGCCAGCAGCTTAGGAGGGACGGTGGACAATGAGCAGTTCTTC

j_gene: TRBJ2-5
abundance: few
v_gene: TRBV5-1
d_gene: -
CDR3aa: CASSPMTDQETQYF
CDR3nt: TGCGCCAGCAGCCCGATGACAGATCAAGAGACCCAGTACTTC

j_gene: TRBJ2-3
abundance: -
v_gene: TRBV9
d_gene: -
CDR3aa: CASSLSGRIPSTDTQYF
CDR3nt: TGTGCCAGCAGCCTCTCAGGACGGATCCCTAGCACAGATACGCAGTATTTT

j_gene: TRBJ1-1
abundance: -
v_gene: TRBV12-5
d_gene: -
CDR3aa: CASGPGGITEAFF
CDR3nt: TGTGCTAGTGGTCCAGGAGGGATCACTGAAGCTTTCTTT

j_gene: TRBJ2-7
abundance: few
v_gene: TRBV2
d_gene: -
CDR3aa: CASSDAGYEQYF
CDR3nt: TGTGCCAGCAGTGATGCCGGCTACGAGCAGTACTTC

j_gene: TRBJ1-3
abundance: -
v_gene: TRBV11-2
d_gene: -
CDR3aa: CASSPLLGTIYF
CDR3nt: TGTGCCAGCAGCCCCTTGTTAGGCACCATATATTTT

j_gene: TRBJ2-1
abundance: few
v_gene: TRBV5-1
d_gene: TRBD2
CDR3aa: CASSSDGGGSFF
CDR3nt: TGCGCCAGCAGCAGTGACGGGGGGGGTTCGTTCTTC

j_gene: TRBJ2-6
abundance: few
v_gene: TRBV20-1
d_gene: -
CDR3aa: CSASPTPSSGANVLTF
CDR3nt: TGCAGTGCTAGCCCCACACCCAGCTCTGGGGCCAACGTCCTGACTTTC

j_gene: TRBJ1-2
abundance: few
v_gene: TRBV4-3
d_gene: TRBD1
CDR3aa: CASSATGTGTDYTF
CDR3nt: TGCGCCAGCAGCGCCACCGGGACAGGGACGGACTACACCTTC

j_gene: TRBJ2-1
abundance: many
v_gene: TRBV7-8
d_gene: -
CDR3aa: CASSLGQINEQFF
CDR3nt: TGTGCCAGCAGCTTAGGTCAGATCAATGAGCAGTTCTTC

j_gene: TRBJ1-2
abundance: few
v_gene: TRBV19
d_gene: -
CDR3aa: CASSVGTISYGYTF
CDR3nt: TGTGCCAGTAGTGTTGGGACAATCAGCTATGGCTACACCTTC

j_gene: TRBJ2-7
abundance: few
v_gene: TRBV12-5
d_gene: TRBD1
CDR3aa: CASGPGTGVIEQYF
CDR3nt: TGTGCTAGTGGTCCCGGGACAGGGGTCATAGAGCAGTACTTC

j_gene: TRBJ2-2
abundance: -
v_gene: TRBV7-2
d_gene: -
CDR3aa: CASSLSGPTNTGELFF
CDR3nt: TGTGCCAGCAGCTTATCCGGACCTACGAACACCGGGGAGCTGTTTTTT

j_gene: TRBJ2-3
abundance: many
v_gene: TRBV5-1
d_gene: -
CDR3aa: CATARDQTYTDTQYF
CDR3nt: TGCGCCACCGCCCGGGACCAAACATACACAGATACGCAGTATTTT

j_gene: TRBJ2-5
abundance: -
v_gene: TRBV12-3/TRBV12-4
d_gene: TRBD2
CDR3aa: CASSQGGAGTSKETQYF
CDR3nt: TGTGCCAGCAGTCAAGGGGGGGCCGGGACTAGCAAAGAGACCCAGTACTTC

j_gene: TRBJ1-2
abundance: once
v_gene: TRBV12-3/TRBV12-4
d_gene: -
CDR3aa: CASSPDGFVGGYTF
CDR3nt: TGTGCCAGCAGTCCCGACGGTTTCGTGGGGGGCTACACCTTC

j_gene: TRBJ1-3
abundance: few
v_gene: TRBV7-9
d_gene: -
CDR3aa: CASSLAPPGKRDTIYF
CDR3nt: TGTGCCAGCAGCTTAGCGCCCCCAGGGAAGAGGGACACCATATATTTT

j_gene: TRBJ1-2
abundance: -
v_gene: TRBV4-3
d_gene: TRBD1
CDR3aa: CASSDAGQVYGYTF
CDR3nt: TGCGCCAGCAGCGACGCCGGACAGGTTTATGGCTACACCTTC

j_gene: TRBJ2-1
abundance: -
v_gene: TRBV7-3
d_gene: TRBD2
CDR3aa: CASSRAGGPVDEQFF
CDR3nt: TGTGCCAGCAGCCGCGCGGGGGGGCCGGTTGATGAGCAGTTCTTC

j_gene: TRBJ2-5
abundance: -
v_gene: TRBV5-1
d_gene: TRBD2
CDR3aa: CASSPIGLAVEAQYF
CDR3nt: TGCGCCAGCAGCCCAATTGGACTAGCGGTGGAGGCCCAGTACTTC

j_gene: TRBJ2-2
abundance: few
v_gene: TRBV11-3
d_gene: -
CDR3aa: CASSLGGDRPTGELFF
CDR3nt: TGTGCCAGCAGCTTAGGGGGAGACAGGCCGACCGGGGAGCTGTTTTTT